Below, 24 T cell receptor beta chains from the same sample are listed, as sequenced in a study of beta chain features in type 1 diabetes. Study-wide findings and caveats: Among patients with Type 1 diabetes, TCRB CDR3s were moderately but significantly shorter in every one of the four CD4+ subsets.

No cognate antigen is known for these TCRs. Every bit of the isolated RNA underwent reverse transcription, so sequencing read expressed TCRB transcripts. Some clones are missing from TCRdb's copy, which holds only in-frame ones; the method was immunoSEQ multiplex PCR. The repertoire includes 150,000 to 200,000 clones, approximately 62% of them detected once, and under 0.1% sits in the top ten. Sequenced input: naive CD4+ T cells from blood. The receptors were gathered from a man between 25 and 39 years old with type 1 diabetes.

This clone was detected only a few times. The chain uses TRBV4-3 and TRBJ2-7; 12 nucleotides align to TRBD1. J was trimmed by 4 bases and V by 3 bases; bases with no gene match: 7. In germline, CDR1 is LGHNA, CDR2 YSLEER. The CDR3 has 16 amino acids. The CDR3 region is CASSQGQGARPYEQYF. The CDR3, as DNA: TGCGCCAGCAGCCAGGGACAGGGGGCACGACCATACGAGCAGTACTTC.

This clone was picked up a small number of times. CDR3 amino acids: CSVEDHGTGNNEQFF. The CDR3 bases are TGCAGCGTTGAAGATCACGGGACAGGGAACAATGAGCAGTTCTTC. The gene calls are TRBV29-1 and TRBJ2-1; 9 nucleotides match TRBD1. Trimming removed 0 bases from V and 5 bases from J; junction bases left unmatched: 5. The CDR3 is 15 amino acids. Looked up from germline, CDR1 is SQVTM and CDR2 is ANQGSEA.

The gene calls are TRBV7-2 and TRBJ2-2, with D uncertain. The ends were cut back, 2 bases at V and 2 bases at J, with 12 bases in the middle. Germline V gene lookup returns CDR1 SGHTA and CDR2 FQGNSA. The CDR3 length is 16 residues. In nucleotides, the CDR3 is TGTGCCAGCAGCTTACTGTCCACTTCTAACACCGGGGAGCTGTTTTTT. Amino acids: CASSLLSTSNTGELFF.

The chain combines TRBV9 with TRBJ1-4; 7 nucleotides line up with TRBD1. Germline CDR1 SGDLS, CDR2 YYNGEE. The CDR3 has 14 residues. The junction had 8 bases not matched to a gene; V was cut back by 4 bases and J by 8 bases. DNA for the CDR3: TGTGCCAGCAGCCCGACAGGGTCGAGAGAAAAACTGTTTTTT. Amino acid sequence: CASSPTGSREKLFF. Complete variable domain (other parts from reference TRBV9 and TRBJ1-4): DSGVTQTPKHLITATGQRVTLRCSPRSGDLSVYWYQQSLDQGLQFLIQYYNGEERAKGNILERFSAQQFPDLHSELNLSSLELGDSALYFCASSPTGSREKLFFGSGTQLSVL.

The rearrangement uses TRBV30 and TRBJ2-5, with unresolved D. The J call may be in error: the DNA end matches TRBJ2-7 better. The CDR3 runs 11 residues. Germline V gene data show CDR1 as GTSNPN and CDR2 as SVGIG (reference sequence). The CDR3 region is CAWSPSYEQYF. The CDR3 coding sequence is TGTGCCTGGAGCCCTTCCTACGAGCAGTACTTC.

The chain joins TRBV4-3 to TRBJ1-2; D remains ambiguous. CDR3 length equals 14 residues. The germline V and J ends were trimmed by 2 bases and 4 bases, with 11 bases remaining between them. CDR1 and CDR2 (germline): LGHNA, YSLEER. CDR3 sequence (DNA): TGCGCCAGCAGCCAATTGCAAGCGGCCTATGGCTACACCTTC. Translation gives CASSQLQAAYGYTF.

The chain carries TRBV7-9 and TRBJ2-2; D might be TRBD1 or TRBD2, each matching 5 bases. Trimming shortened V by 4 bases and J by 0 bases, and 12 bases separated the two germline ends. Germline CDR1 is SEHNR and CDR2 is FQNEAQ (reference sequence). The CDR3 length is 16 residues. The CDR3 region is CASSSPRDANTGELFF. The DNA of the CDR3 is TGTGCCAGCAGCTCTCCCCGGGACGCGAACACCGGGGAGCTGTTTTTT.

This chain joins TRBV11-2 and TRBJ2-1, with 9 bases fitting TRBD2. CDR1 and CDR2 from the germline V gene are SGHAT and FQNNGV. The CDR3 sequence is 17 residues long. Germline trimming cut 4 bases from V and 5 bases from J; bases unmatched to any gene: 12. CDR3 in amino acids: CASSSNQRGAINNEQFF. The CDR3 nucleotides are TGTGCCAGCAGCTCCAACCAGCGGGGGGCCATCAACAATGAGCAGTTCTTC. The variable domain in full, completed from reference TRBV11-2 and TRBJ2-1, reads EAGVAQSPRYKIIEKRQSVAFWCNPISGHATLYWYQQILGQGPKLLIQFQNNGVVDDSQLPKDRFSAERLKGVDSTLKIQPAKLEDSAVYLCASSSNQRGAINNEQFFGPGTRLTVL.

The chain links TRBV9 to TRBJ2-7; 8 nucleotides agree with TRBD2. The J segment lost 0 bases and the V segment lost 4 bases, leaving 3 bases of the junction unmatched. Per the germline V gene, CDR1 is SGDLS and CDR2 is YYNGEE. This CDR3 is built from 14 residues. The CDR3 sequence is CASSFSGDSYEQYF. CDR3 in DNA: TGTGCCAGCAGCTTTAGCGGGGACTCCTACGAGCAGTACTTC.

This clone came up a few times. The chain carries TRBV30 and TRBJ1-1; D unclear. CDR3 length: 14 amino acids. V lost 3 bases to trimming and J lost 1 base, with 12 bases between them. The germline CDR1 and CDR2 sequences are GTSNPN and SVGIG (reference sequence). The CDR3 protein is CAWRRAGGNTEAFF. In DNA form, the CDR3 reads TGTGCCTGGAGGAGGGCGGGAGGGAACACTGAAGCTTTCTTT.

V and J are TRBV5-4 and TRBJ2-7, with a weak D call TRBD2 (5 bases). Germline assignment: CDR1 SGHNT and CDR2 YYREEE (reference sequence). Trimming cost V 5 bases and J 5 bases, with 8 bases left between them. This CDR3 is built from 11 residues. The CDR3 loop reads CASRRADEQYF. CDR3 coding DNA: TGTGCCAGCAGGAGGGCGGACGAGCAGTACTTC.

The rearrangement uses TRBV5-1 and TRBJ2-5, with D possibly being TRBD1 (5 bases). Germline values: CDR1 SGHRS, CDR2 YFSETQ. Trimming removed 0 bases at V and 5 bases at J, with 17 bases between. CDR3 size: 16 residues. The CDR3 DNA sequence: TGCGCCAGCAGCTTGGCCGCCCTAGGGGAATGGGAGACCCAGTACTTC. Its protein is CASSLAALGEWETQYF.

In its sample, this clone was seen once. The V call is TRBV5-1, the J call TRBJ1-3; 7 nucleotides match TRBD1. The CDR3 is 16 amino acids. Germline V gene data show CDR1 as SGHRS and CDR2 as YFSETQ. The junction had 6 bases not matched to a gene; V was cut back by 2 bases and J by 1 base. In DNA, the CDR3 is TGCGCCAGCAGCTTCACAGGGGAAGGGTCTGGAAACACCATATATTTT. As protein: CASSFTGEGSGNTIYF.

This chain links TRBV9 with TRBJ2-2; D is undetermined. V was cut by 4 bases and J by 5 bases, with 24 bases left in between. The CDR3 consists of 18 residues. Germline V lookup: CDR1 SGDLS, CDR2 YYNGEE. DNA of the CDR3: TGTGCCAGCAGCCCCCGGTCAAGTATCAATGCGCGGACCGGGGAGCTGTTTTTT. It codes for CASSPRSSINARTGELFF.

V gene TRBV25-1 combines with J gene TRBJ2-3; D gene unclear. The V end was cut by 2 bases, the J end by 3 bases, with 9 bases between. The V gene's germline CDR1 is MGHDK and CDR2 SYGVNS. The CDR3 has 14 amino acids. The chain's CDR3 is CASSERAVTDTQYF. The DNA of the CDR3 is TGTGCCAGCAGTGAAAGAGCAGTAACAGATACGCAGTATTTT.

The V call is TRBV5-1, the J call TRBJ2-6; D is undetermined. Looked up from germline, CDR1 is SGHRS and CDR2 is YFSETQ. This CDR3 has 16 amino acids. Trimming cost V 5 bases and J 4 bases, with 16 bases left between them. Here the CDR3 reads CASSPDGRPGANVLTF. The CDR3 bases are TGCGCCAGCAGTCCAGACGGCCGCCCCGGGGCCAACGTCCTGACTTTC.

The rearrangement joins TRBV25-1 to TRBJ2-1; 7 bases align to TRBD1. Germline V gives CDR1 MGHDK, CDR2 SYGVNS. This CDR3 has 15 residues. The V and J ends lost 5 bases and 8 bases, in that order; junction bases with no gene match: 12. CDR3 residues: CASSSTGVLGYEQFF. The CDR3 DNA reads TGTGCCAGCAGTAGCACAGGGGTTCTTGGGTATGAGCAGTTCTTC. Supplemented by reference TRBV25-1 and TRBJ2-1, the full variable domain reads EADIYQTPRYLVIGTGKKITLECSQTMGHDKMYWYQQDPGMELHLIHYSYGVNSTEKGDLSSESTVSRIRTEHFPLTLESARPSHTSQYLCASSSTGVLGYEQFFGPGTRLTVL.

Concerning this clone: The sample carries other DNA sequences with the same CDR3. The chain carries TRBV14 and TRBJ2-6; D not certain. V was shortened by 3 bases and J by 0 bases, with 0 bases between the two germline ends. This CDR3 has 13 amino acids. From germline, CDR1 is SGHDN and CDR2 FVKESK. CDR3 bases: TGTGCCAGCAGCCACTCTGGGGCCAACGTCCTGACTTTC. Residues: CASSHSGANVLTF. Together with reference TRBV14 and TRBJ2-6, the CDR3 gives the full variable domain: EAGVTQFPSHSVIEKGQTVTLRCDPISGHDNLYWYRRVMGKEIKFLLHFVKESKQDESGMPNNRFLAERTGGTYSTLKVQPAELEDSGVYFCASSHSGANVLTFGAGSRLTVL.

This clone was seen only once. The chain combines TRBV29-1 with TRBJ1-1; D uncertain. The length of the CDR3 is 13 residues. V lost 3 bases to trimming and J lost 7 bases, with 15 bases between them. Looked up from germline, CDR1 is SQVTM and CDR2 is ANQGSEA. The CDR3 sequence: CSVEKGRRDEAFF. Here the CDR3 DNA reads TGCAGCGTTGAGAAGGGCCGTAGGGATGAAGCTTTCTTT.

The V gene is TRBV29-1, the J gene TRBJ2-7; weak D call: TRBD1 (6 bases). The CDR3 spans 12 residues. Germline V gene data show CDR1 as SQVTM and CDR2 as ANQGSEA. V lost 7 bases and J 3 bases, leaving 13 bases between the germline ends. DNA for the CDR3: TGCAGCGGGTCGGACAGAAACTACGAGCAGTACTTC. Its protein product is CSGSDRNYEQYF.

This chain connects TRBV29-1 to TRBJ1-2, with D perhaps TRBD1 (6 bases). Trimming stripped 4 bases from V and 3 bases from J, with 9 bases between. This CDR3 has 12 residues. CDR1 and CDR2 from the germline V gene are SQVTM and ANQGSEA. This CDR3 is CSVVYRDYGYTF. The CDR3 nucleotides read TGCAGCGTTGTCTACAGGGACTATGGCTACACCTTC.

The chain employs TRBV23-1 and TRBJ2-7; 9 nucleotides line up with TRBD1. TRBV23-1 is placed among ORFs of uncertain function. CDR3 size: 23 residues. Trimming cost V 0 bases and J 3 bases; bases outside gene matches: 27. The CDR3 spells CASSQSGTGNDYDRGPPFYEQYF. The CDR3 DNA is TGCGCCAGCAGTCAATCCGGGACAGGGAACGACTATGATAGGGGCCCACCGTTCTACGAGCAGTACTTC.

This sequence joins TRBV6-6 and TRBJ2-5; tentatively, D is TRBD1 (6 bases). V shed 0 bases and J shed 2 bases, with 13 bases lying between them. Germline CDR1 MNHNY, CDR2 SVGAGI (reference sequence). This CDR3 contains 16 residues. Here the CDR3 DNA reads TGTGCCAGCAGTTACTCGCTCACAGGGTCACAAGAGACCCAGTACTTC. Its translation is CASSYSLTGSQETQYF.

A remark on this clone: Different DNA sequences within this sample yield the same CDR3. The chain is built from TRBV29-1 and TRBJ2-5; D uncertain. V gave up 3 bases and J gave up 1 base, with 6 bases separating them. Germline CDR1 and CDR2: SQVTM and ANQGSEA. This CDR3 is built from 12 residues. The CDR3 spells CSVDHSQETQYF. CDR3 nucleotide sequence: TGCAGCGTTGACCACAGCCAAGAGACCCAGTACTTC.